This TCR beta chain was retrieved from a study of T cell repertoires in ileal Crohn's disease. The study, taken as a whole, reports: Clonal expansions were more frequent in active smokers than non-smokers at surgery.

Patients were adults with ileal or ileocolonic Crohn's disease needing resection. Generated by immunoSEQ multiplex PCR, the TCRdb table keeps only in-frame clones and is missing some. The sample carries around 15,000 clones, roughly 83% recorded once. A single count supports this clone. Its matching antigen is unknown. This receptor was identified in an adult with Crohn's disease. The source material was ileal tissue.

The CDR3 region has the DNA TGCGCCAGCAGCCAGAGACCGGGACTAGCGGGGGCGAGGGGCTTCCAAGAGACCCAGTACTTC. Its translation is CASSQRPGLAGARGFQETQYF. The chain joins TRBV4-1 to TRBJ2-5; TRBD2 aligns across 14 bases. This CDR3 contains 21 residues. Trimming took 3 bases from V and 1 from J; bases not matched to a gene: 16. Per germline, CDR1 MGHRA and CDR2 YSYEKL.